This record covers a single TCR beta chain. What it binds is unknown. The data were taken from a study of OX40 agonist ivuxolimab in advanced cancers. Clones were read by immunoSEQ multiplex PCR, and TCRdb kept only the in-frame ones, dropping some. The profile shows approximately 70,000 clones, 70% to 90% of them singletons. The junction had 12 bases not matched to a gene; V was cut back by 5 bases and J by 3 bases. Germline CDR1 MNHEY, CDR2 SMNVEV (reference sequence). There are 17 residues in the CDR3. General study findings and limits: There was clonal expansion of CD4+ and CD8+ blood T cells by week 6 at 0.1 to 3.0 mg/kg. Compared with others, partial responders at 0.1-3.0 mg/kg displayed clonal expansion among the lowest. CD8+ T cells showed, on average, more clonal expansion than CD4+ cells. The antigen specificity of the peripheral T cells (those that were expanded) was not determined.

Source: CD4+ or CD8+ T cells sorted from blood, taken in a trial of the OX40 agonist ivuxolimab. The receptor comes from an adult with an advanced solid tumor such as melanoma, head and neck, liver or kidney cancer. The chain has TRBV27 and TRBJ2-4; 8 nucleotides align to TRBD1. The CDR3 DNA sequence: TGTGCCAGCAGTGATTCCCGACAGGGGATGGGCAAAAACATTCAGTACTTC. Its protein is CASSDSRQGMGKNIQYF.